These 20 T cell receptor beta chains share one sample of origin, sequenced in a study of cytomegalovirus exposure and HLA in healthy donors. Primers for the PCR totalled 60 Vbeta and 13 Jbeta. Using immunoSEQ multiplex PCR, the repertoire was profiled, and TCRdb retains in-frame clones only, with some absent. The table shows approximately 300,000 clones, with about four fifths occurring only once. Sample: PBMCs. The receptor source for this set is a girl aged 2 to 10 in good health and CMV-seronegative.

This rearrangement joins TRBV27 to TRBJ1-2, with D unresolved. V was cut by 0 bases and J by 7 bases, with 12 bases left in between. CDR3 length equals 14 residues. Per germline, CDR1 MNHEY and CDR2 SMNVEV (reference sequence). In DNA, the CDR3 is TGTGCCAGCAGTTTATCGGTTCGGGATTCTGGCTACACCTTC. Translated, it gives CASSLSVRDSGYTF.

The CDR3 coding sequence is TGTGCCAGCAGCTTAGCAGGGAGCTACGAGCAGTACTTC. Its protein is CASSLAGSYEQYF. The rearrangement uses TRBV7-8 and TRBJ2-7, with a possible D match to TRBD2 (5 bases). Between the trimmed V and J ends, which lost 0 bases and 3 bases, there was a span of 6 bases. This CDR3 has 13 residues. Germline CDR1 SGHVS, CDR2 FQNEAQ.

As for this clone: Other DNA variants within this sample encode the same CDR3. The rearrangement joins TRBV6-5 to TRBJ2-7, with 10 bases identical to TRBD1. This CDR3 has 14 amino acids. Germline-derived CDR1 and CDR2 are MNHEY and SVGAGI. V lost 3 bases to trimming and J lost 3 bases; unmatched junction nucleotides: 2. CDR3 nucleotides: TGTGCCAGCAGTTATGGGACAGGGGACTACGAGCAGTACTTC. As protein: CASSYGTGDYEQYF.

CDR3 amino acids: CASRGLYSNQPQHF. The CDR3 DNA follows: TGTGCCAGCCGAGGGCTCTATAGCAATCAGCCCCAGCATTTT. The chain employs TRBV18 and TRBJ1-5; no clear D. Trimming removed 8 bases from V and 0 bases from J, with 11 bases in between. This CDR3 has 14 residues. Germline V gene sequence: CDR1 KGHSH, CDR2 LQKENI.

The chain combines TRBV7-9 with TRBJ1-4, with a possible D match to TRBD1 (5 bases). The CDR3 sequence is 15 residues long. Germline CDR1 and CDR2: SEHNR and FQNEAQ (reference sequence). V lost 5 bases and J 4 bases, leaving 14 bases between the germline ends. The CDR3 loop reads CASSRTGLNNEKLFF. The DNA for the CDR3 is TGTGCCAGCAGCCGAACGGGACTCAATAATGAAAAACTGTTTTTT.

This clone was seen a single time. The rearrangement joins TRBV6-5 to TRBJ2-1; D is perhaps TRBD1 (5 bases). CDR3 length: 12 residues. Germline CDR1 MNHEY, CDR2 SVGAGI. With 2 bases removed from V and 6 bases from J, the gap between germline ends came to 5 bases. CDR3 protein: CASSYGANEQFF. CDR3 DNA: TGTGCCAGCAGTTACGGGGCCAATGAGCAGTTCTTC.

The chain recombines TRBV28 with TRBJ1-1; D not certain. V lost 4 bases to trimming and J lost 8 bases, with 5 bases between them. CDR1 and CDR2 (germline): MDHEN, SYDVKM. The CDR3 sequence is 10 residues long. CDR3 nucleotide sequence: TGTGCCAGCAGTTCCCGGGAAGCTTTCTTT. This gives the protein CASSSREAFF.

The CDR3 DNA reads as TGTGCCAGCAGCACGGGACAGGGGAACACTGAAGCTTTCTTT. This sequence encodes CASSTGQGNTEAFF. The genes are TRBV28 and TRBJ1-1; the match to TRBD1 covers 9 bases. CDR3 length: 14 amino acids. Trimming cost V 6 bases and J 1 base; bases outside gene matches: 3. Germline loops: CDR1 MDHEN, CDR2 SYDVKM.

A single count supports this clone. The rearrangement joins TRBV9 to TRBJ2-5, with D tentatively TRBD1 (5 bases). The CDR3 spans 14 residues. Looked up from germline, CDR1 is SGDLS and CDR2 is YYNGEE. V lost 0 bases and J 5 bases, leaving 11 bases between the germline ends. CDR3 in DNA: TGTGCCAGCAGCGTAGAGGGGAACAGGGAGACCCAGTACTTC. Amino acid sequence: CASSVEGNRETQYF. The full variable domain, with the rest looked up from reference TRBV9 and TRBJ2-5, is DSGVTQTPKHLITATGQRVTLRCSPRSGDLSVYWYQQSLDQGLQFLIQYYNGEERAKGNILERFSAQQFPDLHSELNLSSLELGDSALYFCASSVEGNRETQYFGPGTRLLVL.

This chain connects TRBV7-8 to TRBJ2-7; 7 bases fit TRBD2. Germline trimming cut 0 bases from V and 8 bases from J; bases unmatched to any gene: 16. Germline assignment: CDR1 SGHVS and CDR2 FQNEAQ. This CDR3 has 17 residues. CDR3 DNA: TGTGCCAGCAGCTTAGCGCGGGCTAGCGGACTTCCTACGCAGCAGTACTTC. As protein: CASSLARASGLPTQQYF.

To note about this clone: Germline and junction disagree at one end, which may indicate a read error. The chain joins TRBV5-6 to TRBJ2-5; the D gene is possibly TRBD2 (6 bases). The V gene's germline CDR1 is SGHDT and CDR2 YYEEEE. CDR3 length: 13 residues. The DNA for the CDR3 is TGTGCCAGCAGCTTAGGGAGGAGGCAAATGGATCACTTC. Amino acids: CASSLGRRQMDHF. The full variable domain, completed using reference TRBV5-6 and TRBJ2-5, is DAGVTQSPTHLIKTRGQQVTLRCSPKSGHDTVSWYQQALGQGPQFIFQYYEEEERQRGNFPDRFSGHQFPNYSSELNVNALLLGDSALYLCASSLGRRQMDHFGPGTRLLVL.

This clone was observed once. The gene calls are TRBV7-6 and TRBJ1-6, with 7 nucleotides matching TRBD1. Germline CDR1 SGHVS, CDR2 FNYEAQ. This CDR3 comprises 16 residues. The V gene end was trimmed by 4 bases and the J gene end by 9 bases; junction bases not matched to a gene: 12. The CDR3 loop reads CASSSTGTGVGSPLHF. CDR3 coding DNA: TGTGCCAGCAGCTCCACTGGAACAGGGGTCGGTTCACCCCTCCACTTT.

The chain combines TRBV4-1 with TRBJ2-2; 7 nucleotides match TRBD2. Trimming removed 6 bases from V and 6 bases from J; junction bases left unmatched: 10. Germline loops: CDR1 MGHRA, CDR2 YSYEKL. The CDR3 has 15 residues. CDR3 coding DNA: TGCGCCAGCAGTCCTAGAGCGGGGACTCCCGGGGAGCTGTTTTTT. It codes for CASSPRAGTPGELFF.

As concerns this clone: The junction shows a germline mismatch at one end, possibly a read error. This chain links TRBV4-2 with TRBJ2-5; TRBD1 agrees at 9 bases. Germline loops: CDR1 LGHNA, CDR2 YNFKEQ. CDR3 length: 18 amino acids. The CDR3: CASSQGTRRQGGQETRYF. The CDR3 DNA is TGTGCCAGCAGCCAAGGAACCAGGAGACAGGGGGGTCAAGAGACCCGGTACTTC.

The genes are TRBV10-1 and TRBJ2-7; TRBD1 matches 9 bases. Germline V gene sequence: CDR1 WNHNN, CDR2 SYGVQD (reference sequence). This CDR3 is built from 16 residues. V dropped 3 bases and J dropped 6; count of bases not matched to a gene: 12. The CDR3 nucleotides read TGCGCCAGCAGTGACCGGGACAGGGCCCCATTGCGCGAGCAGTACTTC. It encodes CASSDRDRAPLREQYF.

V is TRBV10-2 and J is TRBJ1-5; 7 positions match TRBD1. The CDR3 is made up of 13 amino acids. Per the germline V gene, CDR1 is WSHSY and CDR2 is SAAADI. With 9 bases clipped from V and 2 bases from J, the junction kept 4 bases outside the gene matches. The chain's CDR3 is CASSQGGNQPQHF. The CDR3 coding sequence is TGCGCCAGTAGCCAGGGGGGCAATCAGCCCCAGCATTTT.

This clone was seen a handful of times. The V and J genes are TRBV19 and TRBJ1-5; D is undetermined. The V gene's germline CDR1 is LNHDA and CDR2 SQIVND (reference sequence). The CDR3 length is 15 residues. Trimming left V 3 bases short and J 5 bases short, with 14 bases between. The DNA for the CDR3 is TGTGCCAGTAGTATGAACAGAATGGGCGATCAGCCCCAGCATTTT. This sequence encodes CASSMNRMGDQPQHF. The full variable domain, rest sourced from reference TRBV19 and TRBJ1-5, is DGGITQSPKYLFRKEGQNVTLSCEQNLNHDAMYWYRQDPGQGLRLIYYSQIVNDFQKGDIAEGYSVSREKKESFPLTVTSAQKNPTAFYLCASSMNRMGDQPQHFGDGTRLSIL.

CDR3 sequence reads: CASSLIGARGRSTEAFF. CDR3 DNA sequence: TGTGCCAGCAGCTTAATCGGCGCCAGGGGGCGAAGCACTGAAGCTTTCTTT. The chain uses TRBV7-2 and TRBJ1-1; 8 bases match TRBD1. Germline assignment: CDR1 SGHTA and CDR2 FQGNSA. The CDR3 length is 17 residues. V was clipped by 2 bases and J by 4 bases; unmatched bases: 12.

The chain employs TRBV5-4 and TRBJ1-4; D gene unclear. The V and J ends lost 3 bases and 3 bases respectively, with 9 bases between them. From germline, CDR1 is SGHNT and CDR2 YYREEE (reference sequence). This CDR3 comprises 14 residues. CDR3 nucleotides: TGTGCCAGCAGCTCGGGGAGGGCTAATGAAAAACTGTTTTTT. Protein sequence: CASSSGRANEKLFF.

This chain connects TRBV6-1 to TRBJ2-7; possible D gene TRBD1, 6 bases. The CDR3 length is 15 residues. Between the trimmed V and J ends, which lost 7 bases and 1 base, there was a span of 17 bases. CDR1 is MNHNS, CDR2 SASEGT, per germline. The CDR3 sequence: CASTPIRTGSYEQYF. CDR3 DNA sequence: TGTGCCAGCACACCTATACGAACAGGGTCCTACGAGCAGTACTTC.